This T cell receptor beta chain was captured in a study of cytomegalovirus exposure and HLA in healthy donors. The study's findings and limits: Indistinguishable V segments, including TRBV6-2 and TRBV6-3, were excluded.

About this clone itself: Antigen: not known.

The CDR3 has 18 residues. Deletions cut 4 bases from V and 0 bases from J, with 19 bases between. The germline V gene has CDR1 SGHRS and CDR2 YFSETQ. The PCR made use of 60 Vbeta and 13 Jbeta primers. Here immunoSEQ multiplex PCR was the method, and the copy in TCRdb shows in-frame clones only, minus some. The sample records approximately 120,000 clones, roughly four fifths being singletons. This TCR derives from a woman aged 40 to 55 in good health and CMV-seropositive. Material for sequencing was PBMCs. The J gene is TRBJ2-2, the V gene TRBV5-1; possibly TRBD1 for D (6 bases). The CDR3 is CASSPKTGPLTNTGELFF. The CDR3 region has the DNA TGCGCCAGCAGCCCCAAGACAGGACCCCTAACGAACACCGGGGAGCTGTTTTTT. Full variable domain (outside the CDR3, taken from reference TRBV5-1 and TRBJ2-2): KAGVTQTPRYLIKTRGQQVTLSCSPISGHRSVSWYQQTPGQGLQFLFEYFSETQRNKGNFPGRFSGRQFSNSRSEMNVSTLELGDSALYLCASSPKTGPLTNTGELFFGEGSRLTVL.